One T cell receptor (beta chain) is described in this entry. What it binds is not known. This record belongs to a study of blood T cells in healthy people across ages. Whole-study findings and limits: Naive and antigen-experienced cells were not separated, limiting conclusive comparison. Age showed a roughly linear inverse relationship with TCR beta diversity per million T cells.

Primers used in a second PCR of roughly 6 to 12 cycles were a sample-barcoded 5' primer and a J-beta primer mix. Each cDNA molecule carried a tag from a template-switch adaptor that contained 12 random nucleotides. MiXCR, applied by TCRdb to the 5' RACE reads, yields one record per CDR3 protein. The sample holds about a million distinct CDR3 sequences; roughly two fifths are singletons and the top ten take about an eighth. Aged about 6 to 90, donors were systemically healthy Caucasians from Russia. Germline loops: CDR1 SEHNR, CDR2 FQNEAQ (reference sequence). The CDR3 runs to 15 residues. Trimming cost V 7 bases and J 4 bases; bases outside gene matches: 10.

The sequence came from a man aged 18 to 35 in good health. This chain joins TRBV7-9 and TRBJ2-7, with 10 bases matching TRBD1. The sample taken for sequencing was blood. CDR3 coding DNA: TGTGCCAGCACCCTCGGGACAGGGGTTTCGTACGAGCAGTACTTC. It codes for CASTLGTGVSYEQYF.